The text below deals with one TCR beta chain. TCRdb keeps only in-frame clones here, not all; method: immunoSEQ multiplex PCR. Of 60,000 to 85,000 clones in the sample, roughly 94% were seen once. This sample is part of a study of technical replicates of blood from several donors. The CDR3 consists of 14 residues. V was pared by 1 base and J by 3 bases, with 7 bases between. Germline CDR1 is KGHSH and CDR2 is LQKENI. The sequenced material came from T cells isolated from PBMCs. The V and J genes are TRBV18 and TRBJ2-1; D is ambiguous. The TCR originated in a human donor in good health. The DNA of the CDR3 is TGTGCCAGCTCACCACGAGATAGCTACAATGAGCAGTTCTTC. It yields the protein CASSPRDSYNEQFF.